Following are 20 T cell receptor beta chains from one sample sequenced in a study of shared clonotypes between healthy human individuals. Method: immunoSEQ multiplex PCR; TCRdb's copy keeps in-frame clones and lacks some. The sample includes approximately 940,000 clones, around three quarters of them seen just once. Sequencing used memory CD4+ T cells sorted from blood. The subset is: CD45RA-negative fraction. The receptors stem from a man aged 18 to 35 in good health.

This chain uses TRBV5-1 with TRBJ1-2; no definite D call. The CDR3 runs to 13 residues. Germline CDR1 is SGHRS and CDR2 is YFSETQ. Trimming took off 0 bases at V and 4 bases at J, with 7 bases between the two ends. The CDR3: CASSLESAYGYTF. The CDR3 nucleotides read TGCGCCAGCAGCTTGGAGTCTGCCTATGGCTACACCTTC.

Notes on this clone: The sample has other DNA sequences that encode this CDR3 too. The DNA of the CDR3 is TGTGCCAGCAGTCCTACAGGGAGGGGCAATCAGCCCCAGCATTTT. Its protein is CASSPTGRGNQPQHF. The chain has TRBV28 and TRBJ1-5; D perhaps matches TRBD1 (6 bases). V was trimmed by 5 bases and J by 2 bases, leaving 13 bases between them. Germline V lookup: CDR1 MDHEN, CDR2 SYDVKM. The CDR3 spans 15 residues.

The chain uses TRBV7-9 and TRBJ2-5, with unresolved D. The CDR3 has 16 residues. In germline, CDR1 is SEHNR, CDR2 FQNEAQ (reference sequence). Trimming took 3 bases from V and 3 from J, leaving 17 bases between them. The CDR3 DNA reads as TGTGCCAGCAGCTTGGGCCCAAAGCCGTGGGAAGAGACCCAGTACTTC. It is translated as CASSLGPKPWEETQYF.

The rearrangement joins TRBV2 to TRBJ1-2; D is possibly TRBD1 (5 bases). This CDR3 contains 13 residues. In germline, CDR1 is SNHLY, CDR2 FYNNEI. Trimming stripped 5 bases from V and 2 bases from J, with 9 bases between. The CDR3 DNA is TGTGCCAGCAGTCAGGGTCCCAACTATGGCTACACCTTC. It is translated as CASSQGPNYGYTF.

The chain is built from TRBV10-3 and TRBJ2-3, with D perhaps matching TRBD1 or TRBD2 (6 bases each). The V and J ends lost 5 bases and 5 bases respectively, with 17 bases between them. CDR1 ENHRY and CDR2 SYGVKD come from the germline V gene. This CDR3 comprises 15 residues. The CDR3 loop reads CAISPSGGRGDTQYF. The CDR3 nucleotides are TGTGCCATCAGTCCCAGTGGGGGGCGAGGAGATACGCAGTATTTT.

V and J are TRBV13 and TRBJ2-3; 9 bases line up with TRBD1. The CDR3 has 16 residues. Germline V gene sequence: CDR1 PRHDT, CDR2 FYEKMQ (reference sequence). Losses at the gene ends were 2 bases for V and 1 base for J; bases not matched to a gene: 4. CDR3 sequence reads: CASSLRDREGTDTQYF. The CDR3 DNA reads as TGTGCCAGCAGCTTAAGGGACAGGGAGGGCACAGATACGCAGTATTTT.

This clone has only a few counts. The chain employs TRBV6-6 and TRBJ1-1, with D unclear. V lost 6 bases, J lost 3 bases, and 11 bases lay in between. Germline CDR1 is MNHNY and CDR2 is SVGAGI (reference sequence). CDR3 length: 13 residues. Here the CDR3 DNA reads TGTGCCAGCAGCTTCACAGCCGACACTGAAGCTTTCTTT. It specifies CASSFTADTEAFF.

V and J are TRBV5-1 and TRBJ2-1, with 7 positions matching TRBD2. V shed 4 bases, J shed 5 bases, and the junction held 12 bases outside the gene matches. The CDR3 totals 16 residues. Germline-derived CDR1 and CDR2 are SGHRS and YFSETQ. The CDR3 sequence: CASSMVGLAENNEQFF. CDR3 in DNA: TGCGCCAGCAGCATGGTGGGGCTAGCGGAAAACAATGAGCAGTTCTTC.

V and J are TRBV19 and TRBJ1-4; 10 bases are shared with TRBD1. Germline loops: CDR1 LNHDA, CDR2 SQIVND (reference sequence). This CDR3 is built from 17 residues. The trim removed 5 bases at V and 5 bases at J, leaving 11 bases unmatched. The CDR3 here is CASSPPGQGILNEKLFF. CDR3 bases: TGTGCCAGTAGTCCCCCGGGACAGGGGATATTAAATGAAAAACTGTTTTTT.

The gene calls are TRBV30 and TRBJ1-3, with D possibly being TRBD1 (5 bases). The CDR3 loop spans 13 amino acids. The V gene lost 4 bases and the J gene lost 4 bases, with 11 bases spanning the gap. Germline V gives CDR1 GTSNPN, CDR2 SVGIG (reference sequence). For the CDR3, the DNA is TGTGCCTGGACGACGGGACGAGGAAACACCATATATTTT. Protein product: CAWTTGRGNTIYF. Variable domain in full (rest from reference TRBV30 and TRBJ1-3): SQTIHQWPATLVQPVGSPLSLECTVEGTSNPNLYWYRQAAGRGLQLLFYSVGIGQISSEVPQNLSASRPQDRQFILSSKKLLLSDSGFYLCAWTTGRGNTIYFGEGSWLTVV.

This chain uses TRBV10-1 with TRBJ2-2, with no clear D. Trimming stripped 7 bases from V and 6 bases from J, with 15 bases between. The CDR3 extends over 14 amino acids. Germline assignment: CDR1 WNHNN and CDR2 SYGVQD (reference sequence). This CDR3 reads CASKESKGAGELFF. DNA of the CDR3: TGCGCCAGCAAAGAATCGAAAGGCGCCGGGGAGCTGTTTTTT.

In its sample, this clone was seen a few times. Other DNA sequences from this sample encode an identical CDR3 as well. The chain employs TRBV2 and TRBJ2-5; no reliable D call. The CDR3 sequence is 11 residues long. Per germline, CDR1 SNHLY and CDR2 FYNNEI. V lost 6 bases and J 3 bases, leaving 5 bases between the germline ends. This chain's CDR3 is CASSREETQYF. The CDR3 DNA reads TGTGCCAGCAGCAGAGAAGAGACCCAGTACTTC.

The chain carries TRBV5-1 and TRBJ1-4, with 9 bases fitting TRBD1. The CDR3 consists of 16 residues. Unmatched junction bases numbered 6, after V lost 1 base and J lost 5 bases. The V gene's germline CDR1 is SGHRS and CDR2 YFSETQ. This chain's CDR3 is CASSLRGQGSNEKLFF. CDR3 nucleotides: TGCGCCAGCAGCTTGCGGGGACAGGGCAGCAATGAAAAACTGTTTTTT.

This chain links TRBV18 with TRBJ2-7, with a tentative D call TRBD2 (5 bases). CDR3 length equals 15 residues. V lost 3 bases, J lost 6 bases, and 18 bases lay in between. CDR1 and CDR2 (germline): KGHSH, LQKENI. The CDR3 coding sequence is TGTGCCAGCTCACCGGCAGCGGATGGGATTAGCGAGCAGTACTTC. This sequence encodes CASSPAADGISEQYF.

The V and J genes are TRBV28 and TRBJ1-3, with D possibly being TRBD1 (5 bases). The V gene lost 5 bases and the J gene lost 3 bases, with 14 bases spanning the gap. Germline-derived CDR1 and CDR2 are MDHEN and SYDVKM. The CDR3 runs to 15 residues. This CDR3 is CASSLQASGGNTIYF. CDR3 sequence (DNA): TGTGCCAGCAGTCTACAGGCTTCGGGTGGAAACACCATATATTTT.

This clone was detected once. The V gene is TRBV28, the J gene TRBJ1-2; TRBD1 aligns across 12 bases. The CDR3 is 17 residues long. The germline V gene encodes CDR1 MDHEN and CDR2 SYDVKM. V was clipped by 5 bases and J by 6 bases; unmatched bases: 13. The CDR3 coding sequence is TGTGCCAGCAGTCCCGGGACAGGGGGCATCGGCAAGCATGGCTACACCTTC. This encodes CASSPGTGGIGKHGYTF.

V gene TRBV10-3 combines with J gene TRBJ2-3, with 8 bases identical to TRBD2. The CDR3 loop spans 16 amino acids. With V trimmed by 3 bases and J by 2 bases, 7 bases remained unmatched. Germline V CDR1 and CDR2: ENHRY, SYGVKD. The CDR3 protein is CAISDWGGRTTDTQYF. Written as DNA, the CDR3 is TGTGCCATCAGTGATTGGGGCGGGAGGACCACAGATACGCAGTATTTT.

The chain recombines TRBV5-7 with TRBJ1-1, with TRBD1 matching over 7 bases. TRBV5-7 is noted as an ORF with a role that remains uncertain. The CDR3 consists of 15 residues. After removal of 3 bases from V and 5 bases from J, the junction contained 10 bases not matched to a gene. As DNA, the CDR3 is TGTGCCAGCAGCTCGAGCCGACAGGGCGGGACTGAAGCTTTCTTT. Protein sequence: CASSSSRQGGTEAFF.

The J gene is TRBJ2-5, the V gene TRBV18, with unresolved D. V lost 0 bases and J 5 bases, leaving 16 bases between the germline ends. Germline lookup yields CDR1 KGHSH and CDR2 LQKENI. This CDR3 contains 16 residues. The CDR3 sequence is CASSPPVGLGEETQYF. The CDR3 DNA is TGTGCCAGCTCACCACCGGTTGGGCTAGGCGAGGAGACCCAGTACTTC.

The V and J genes are TRBV10-3 and TRBJ1-3; 9 nucleotides agree with TRBD1. J lost 1 base, V lost 0 bases, and 4 bases had no gene match. The germline V gene encodes CDR1 ENHRY and CDR2 SYGVKD. This CDR3 contains 17 residues. CDR3 protein: CAISESIGTGSGNTIYF. The CDR3 DNA reads as TGTGCCATCAGTGAGTCGATCGGGACAGGGTCTGGAAACACCATATATTTT.